This T cell receptor beta chain appears in the sequencing data of a study of blood T cell repertoires in COVID-19. Across the study: Specimens from acute and convalescent COVID-19 originated in the United States, Italy and Spain.

CDR3 length: 15 residues. Germline loops: CDR1 MGHDK, CDR2 SYGVNS. J lost 8 bases, V lost 3 bases, and 11 bases had no gene match. Per the original data handling: Scientists estimated how many nucleated cells there were by amplifying reference gene primers. Sequencing was performed with immunoSEQ multiplex PCR; in TCRdb, only in-frame clones are kept and a portion is missing. V and J calls and clone size are copied from that table; D and trimming were computed from the DNA. Among about 200,000 clones listed, about 95% were seen once. The V gene is TRBV25-1, the J gene TRBJ1-2, with 8 bases identical to TRBD1. The clonotype originates from a man aged 25-40 years with COVID-19, enrolled during active disease. Material for sequencing was peripheral blood. The CDR3 bases are TGTGCCAGCAGTGATAGGAGCAGGGGGCTGGCGGGCTACACCTTC. As protein: CASSDRSRGLAGYTF.